This entry lists 4 T cell receptor beta chains sequenced from one sample in a study of type 1 regulatory T cells. Via MiXCR, TCRdb re-called the reads, giving one row per CDR3 protein. Of some 18,000 distinct CDR3 sequences in the sample, 10% were seen once. Source material: CD4+ T cells, either the whole sample or a sorted fraction (not recorded which). The receptors derive from a human donor in good health.

This clonotype was observed at least ten times. This chain uses TRBV4-1 with TRBJ2-7; 8 nucleotides agree with TRBD2. The CDR3 is made up of 14 amino acids. CDR1 and CDR2 from the germline V gene are MGHRA and YSYEKL. Trimming cost V 4 bases and J 4 bases; bases outside gene matches: 6. The CDR3 sequence is CASSPSGSRYEQYF. The CDR3 DNA reads as TGCGCCAGCAGCCCCAGCGGGAGTCGGTACGAGCAGTACTTC.

This chain uses TRBV20-1 with TRBJ1-2; D ambiguous. CDR1 is DFQATT, CDR2 SNEGSKA, per germline (reference sequence). V lost 2 bases and J 8 bases, leaving 21 bases between the germline ends. This CDR3 contains 15 residues. The CDR3: CSARSGQRMGNGYTF. CDR3 DNA sequence: TGCAGTGCTAGAAGCGGGCAGAGGATGGGGAACGGCTACACCTTC.

In this sample, this clonotype turned up many times. One end of the junction does not line up with germline, which may come from a read error. V gene TRBV9 combines with J gene TRBJ2-1; possible D gene TRBD1, 6 bases. The CDR3 runs to 15 residues. From germline, CDR1 is SGDLS and CDR2 YYNGEE. The CDR3, as DNA: TGTGCCAGTAGCGTAGAGGGGGACCGCTACAATGAGCAGTTCTTC. This gives the protein CASSVEGDRYNEQFF. Full variable domain (missing parts from reference TRBV9 and TRBJ2-1): DSGVTQTPKHLITATGQRVTLRCSPRSGDLSVYWYQQSLDQGLQFLIQYYNGEERAKGNILERFSAQQFPDLHSELNLSSLELGDSALYFCASSVEGDRYNEQFFGPGTRLTVL.

The CDR3 DNA reads TGCAGTGCTAGAGTTCTGAGGGCTGAAGCTTTCTTT. Its translation: CSARVLRAEAFF. This chain joins TRBV20-1 and TRBJ1-1; D gene ambiguous. The CDR3 runs 12 residues. In germline, CDR1 is DFQATT, CDR2 SNEGSKA (reference sequence). Trimming shortened V by 1 base and J by 6 bases, and 9 bases separated the two germline ends.